This T cell receptor beta chain was observed in a study of cytomegalovirus exposure and HLA in healthy donors. The sample holds many counts of this clone. Both 60 Vbeta primers and 13 Jbeta primers went into the PCR. Assay used: immunoSEQ multiplex PCR; TCRdb lists only in-frame clones, some missing. The sample contains 140,000 or so clones, 70% to 90% of which appear only once. The sequence derives from a woman in her forties in good health and CMV-seronegative. The sequenced sample consisted of PBMCs.

CDR3 sequence (DNA): TGTGCCAGCACTCACTCTCCGGCGGGCGAGCAGTACTTC. This encodes CASTHSPAGEQYF. The J gene is TRBJ2-7, the V gene TRBV7-3; maybe TRBD2 (5 bases). V was clipped by 7 bases and J by 6 bases, with 16 bases between them. CDR1 SGHTA and CDR2 FQGTGA come from the germline V gene. There are 13 residues in the CDR3.